This T cell receptor beta chain comes out of a study of blood T cell repertoires in COVID-19. At the level of the study: The United States, Italy and Spain provided the acute and convalescent COVID-19 samples. T cells, B-cell-depleted T cells, or PBMCs supplied cDNA or gDNA.

V was trimmed by 3 bases and J by 11 bases, leaving 11 bases between them. The CDR3 extends over 11 amino acids. Germline CDR1 is SGHNT and CDR2 is YENEEA. This clone was seen only a few times. Per the study methods: Amplification from reference gene primers served as the basis for estimated nucleated cell counts. Generated by immunoSEQ multiplex PCR, the TCRdb table keeps only in-frame clones and is missing some. V and J calls and clone size are as listed in that table; D and trimming were resolved from the DNA. The table records about 78,000 clones, less than 90% of them present only once. The rearrangement links TRBV11-3 to TRBJ2-7; D is possibly TRBD2 (6 bases). The sequence came from a man in his fifties with acute or convalescent COVID-19. The sequencing sample was made of peripheral blood. The CDR3 sequence: CASSFTGRKYF. The CDR3, as DNA: TGTGCCAGCAGCTTTACCGGGAGAAAGTACTTC.